This is a list of T cell receptor beta chains from one sample in a study of vaccination and CD4 T cells after COVID-19. From the PCR reads, TCRdb called clonotypes with MiXCR, one entry per CDR3 protein. The table records 10,000 to 15,000 distinct CDR3 sequences, 40% to 55% of them present only once. For these TCRs, the target antigens are not known. Sequenced material: CD4+ T cells from blood, cultured in vitro. The receptor set was obtained from a human donor who had recovered from COVID-19. CDR3s include the opening cysteine and the closing phenylalanine or tryptophan. A D gene is named only where the DNA matches it firmly. The size field is filled for only some rows; it gives once, few, many or a size class.

>NA|TRBV15|TRBJ2-7|NA
TGTGCCACCAGCAGAGATCTGGGGGGGGGCCGCTCCTACGAGCAGTACTTC
CATSRDLGGGRSYEQYF
>NA|TRBV6-1|TRBJ1-1|NA
TGTGCCAGCAGATCTCCCCAGGACACAGCTTTCTTT
CASRSPQDTAFF
>NA|TRBV20-1|TRBJ2-7|NA
TGCAGTGCTCCGGGAACCCCGGAGCAGTACTTC
CSAPGTPEQYF
>few|TRBV20-1|TRBJ2-3|NA
TGCAGTGCTAGACAATTGAGAGATACGCAGTATTTT
CSARQLRDTQYF
>NA|TRBV6-4|TRBJ1-1|NA
TGTGCCAGCAGTGACGATGGATCCCCCCGGCGGAACACTGAAGCTTTCTTT
CASSDDGSPRRNTEAFF
>few|TRBV6-1|TRBJ1-6|NA
TGTGCCAGCAGTGAACTTCCACCCCTCCACTTT
CASSELPPLHF
>NA|TRBV19|TRBJ1-1|TRBD1
TGTGCCAGTGACAACAGGGGGAACACTGAAGCTTTCTTT
CASDNRGNTEAFF
>NA|TRBV10-2|TRBJ1-5|NA
TGCGCCAGCAGTGATTCGCAGGGTTATAATCAGCCCCAGCATTTT
CASSDSQGYNQPQHF
>few|TRBV20-1|TRBJ2-7|NA
TGCAGTGCTACCCGACCGGGCCCGGGGTACGAGCAGTACTTC
CSATRPGPGYEQYF
>NA|TRBV7-9|TRBJ2-3|TRBD2
TGTGCCAGCAGCTTACTAGCGGGAAGTATAGATACGCAGTATTTT
CASSLLAGSIDTQYF
>NA|TRBV20-1|TRBJ1-1|TRBD1
TGCAGTGCTACGAGACAGGGTAACACTGAAGCTTTCTTT
CSATRQGNTEAFF
>few|TRBV23-1|TRBJ1-2|NA
TGCGCCAGCAGTCAATCCCTCGGAAAGGGCAGCCTTAACTATGGCTACACCTTC
CASSQSLGKGSLNYGYTF
>NA|TRBV19|TRBJ1-2|NA
TGTGCCAGTAGTGTCGGGGGGCGCAAAGGCTACACCTTC
CASSVGGRKGYTF
>NA|TRBV10-3|TRBJ2-3|TRBD2
TGTGCCATAGCACCAAGACTAGCGGTTAGCACAGATACGCAGTATTTT
CAIAPRLAVSTDTQYF
>medium-sized|TRBV2|TRBJ1-6|NA
TGTGCCAGCAGCGAAATTGCCTTGAGAGGACAGAGAAATTCACCCCTCCACTTT
CASSEIALRGQRNSPLHF
>few|TRBV19|TRBJ1-2|NA
TGTGCCAGTAGTTATTCACGATATGGCTACACCTTC
CASSYSRYGYTF
>NA|TRBV7-2|TRBJ2-5|NA
TGTGCCAGCAGCTTAGCGGGAGGTGCCCCAGAGACCCAGTACTTC
CASSLAGGAPETQYF
>NA|TRBV3-1|TRBJ1-2|NA
TGTGCCAGCAGCCAAGAGGTTTTCAGGGGCGGCTACACCTTC
CASSQEVFRGGYTF
>few|TRBV10-1|TRBJ1-1|NA
TGCGCCAGCAGTGAAAACCCCACAGGGAGCACTGAAGCTTTCTTT
CASSENPTGSTEAFF
>NA|TRBV20-1|TRBJ2-5|TRBD2
TGCAGTCAGACTAGCGTGGGGCCGGGGGAGACCCAGTACTTC
CSQTSVGPGETQYF
>NA|TRBV7-2|TRBJ1-2|TRBD1
TGTGCCAGCAGCTTAGTCTCACAGGGGAGCCGGTCCAACTATGGCTACACCTTC
CASSLVSQGSRSNYGYTF